This T cell receptor (beta chain) came from a study of control samples from healthy donors and cancer patients. The protocol was immunoSEQ multiplex PCR, while the TCRdb copy is restricted to in-frame clones and leaves out a portion. Of about 160,000 clones listed, around 93% were seen once; the top ten hold about 4%. Germline CDR1 LNHDA, CDR2 SQIVND (reference sequence). The CDR3 is made up of 13 amino acids. V lost 3 bases and J 1 base, leaving 3 bases between the germline ends. The TCR was taken from a woman between 55 and 75 years old in good health. The sample taken for sequencing was blood. V and J are TRBV19 and TRBJ1-4; no clear D. The CDR3 loop reads CASSMGTNEKLFF. The CDR3, as DNA: TGTGCCAGTAGTATGGGAACTAATGAAAAACTGTTTTTT.